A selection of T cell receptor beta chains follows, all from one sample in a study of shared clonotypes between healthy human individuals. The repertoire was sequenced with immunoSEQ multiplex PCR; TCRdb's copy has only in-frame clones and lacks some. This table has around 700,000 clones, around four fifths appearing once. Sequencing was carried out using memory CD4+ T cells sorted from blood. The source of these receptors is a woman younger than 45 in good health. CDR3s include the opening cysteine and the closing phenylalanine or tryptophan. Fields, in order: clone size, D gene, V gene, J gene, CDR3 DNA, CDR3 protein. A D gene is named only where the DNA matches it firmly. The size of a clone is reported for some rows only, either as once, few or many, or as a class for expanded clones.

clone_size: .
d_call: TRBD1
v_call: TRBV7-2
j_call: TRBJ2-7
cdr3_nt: TGTGCCAGCAGCCCTACAGGGGGCATCACCTACGAGCAGTACTTC
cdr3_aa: CASSPTGGITYEQYF

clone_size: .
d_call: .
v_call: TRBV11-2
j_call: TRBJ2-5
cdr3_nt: TGTGCCAGCAGCTTAATGGGTAGGGGAGAAGAGACCCAGTACTTC
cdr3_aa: CASSLMGRGEETQYF

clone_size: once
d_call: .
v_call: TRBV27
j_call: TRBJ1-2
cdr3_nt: TGTGCCAGCAGTTCCGACTCTATCAGGGGCGAATTATATGGCTACACCTTC
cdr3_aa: CASSSDSIRGELYGYTF

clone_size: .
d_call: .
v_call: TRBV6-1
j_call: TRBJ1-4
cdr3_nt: TGTGCCAGCAGTGAAGTCGGGGTTTCCCACGCAACTAATGAAAAACTGTTTTTT
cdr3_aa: CASSEVGVSHATNEKLFF

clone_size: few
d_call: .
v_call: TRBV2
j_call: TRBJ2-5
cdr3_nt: TGTGCCAGCAACGCTAGGTGGGAGACCCAGTACTTC
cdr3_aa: CASNARWETQYF

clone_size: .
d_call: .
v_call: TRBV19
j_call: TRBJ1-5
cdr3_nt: TGTGCCAGTAGTATGTGGGGGCAGCCCCAGCATTTT
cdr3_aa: CASSMWGQPQHF

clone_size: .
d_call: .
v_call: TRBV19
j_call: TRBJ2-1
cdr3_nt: TGTGCCAGTAGTCTCCCCCCGGGCGGGGCCTACAATGAGCAGTTCTTC
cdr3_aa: CASSLPPGGAYNEQFF

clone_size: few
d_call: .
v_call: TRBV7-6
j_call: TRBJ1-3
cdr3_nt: TGTGCAACAGGGTCTTCAGACTCTGGAAACACCATATATTTT
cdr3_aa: CATGSSDSGNTIYF

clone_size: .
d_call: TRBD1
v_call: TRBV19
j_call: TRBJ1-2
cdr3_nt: TGTGCCAGTAGTACGACCGGGACAGGGGCAAATGGCTACACCTTC
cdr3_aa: CASSTTGTGANGYTF

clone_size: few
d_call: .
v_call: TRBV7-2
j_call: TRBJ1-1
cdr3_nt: TGTGCCAGCAGCTCTTACTTACGGACAGACGAAGCTTTCTTT
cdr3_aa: CASSSYLRTDEAFF

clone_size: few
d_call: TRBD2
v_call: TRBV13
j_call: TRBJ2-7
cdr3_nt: TGTGCCAGCAGCCCGCCGGGGAGCGGGGGCCGGGAGCAGTACTTC
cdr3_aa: CASSPPGSGGREQYF

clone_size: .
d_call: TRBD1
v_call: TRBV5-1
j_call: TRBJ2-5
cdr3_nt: TGCGCCAGCAGCTTGCGGACAGGGGGAAACCAAGAGACCCAGTACTTC
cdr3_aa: CASSLRTGGNQETQYF

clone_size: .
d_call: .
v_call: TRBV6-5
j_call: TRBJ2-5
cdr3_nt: TGTGCCAGCAGTTACTCCTTTAGGCGGACCCAAGAGACCCAGTACTTC
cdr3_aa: CASSYSFRRTQETQYF

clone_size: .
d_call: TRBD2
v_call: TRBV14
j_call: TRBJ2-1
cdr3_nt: TGTGCCAGCAGCCAACATAAACTAGCGGGAGTTTACAATGAGCAGTTCTTC
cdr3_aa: CASSQHKLAGVYNEQFF

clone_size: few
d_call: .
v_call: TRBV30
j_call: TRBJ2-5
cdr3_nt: TGTGCCTGGAGGCTAGGATACCAAGAGACCCAGTACTTC
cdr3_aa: CAWRLGYQETQYF

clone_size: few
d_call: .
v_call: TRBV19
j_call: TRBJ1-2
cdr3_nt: TGTGCCAGTAGGGACGGGGACTATGGCTACACCTTC
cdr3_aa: CASRDGDYGYTF

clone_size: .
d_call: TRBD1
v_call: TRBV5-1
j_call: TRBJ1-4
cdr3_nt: TGCGCCAGCAGCTTGGCTCGGACAGGGGGGAATGAAAAACTGTTTTTT
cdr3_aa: CASSLARTGGNEKLFF

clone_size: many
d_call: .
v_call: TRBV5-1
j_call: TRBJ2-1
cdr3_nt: TGCGCCAGCAGCTTAGCGGGACAAACCTACAATGAGCAGTTCTTC
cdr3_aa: CASSLAGQTYNEQFF

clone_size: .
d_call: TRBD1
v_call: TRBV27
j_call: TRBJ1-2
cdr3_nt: TGTGCCAGCAGTCCGGACAGGTCCTATGGCTACACCTTC
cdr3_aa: CASSPDRSYGYTF

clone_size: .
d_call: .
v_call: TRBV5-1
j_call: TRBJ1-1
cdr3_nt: TGCGCCAGCAGCTTGGGTGGGGAGTCTTCTGAAGCTTTCTTT
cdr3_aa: CASSLGGESSEAFF

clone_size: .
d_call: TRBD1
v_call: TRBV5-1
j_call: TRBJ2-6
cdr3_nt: TGCGCCAGCAGCTGGGGACAGGGCCCACTCTCTGGGGCCAACGTCCTGACTTTC
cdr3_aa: CASSWGQGPLSGANVLTF

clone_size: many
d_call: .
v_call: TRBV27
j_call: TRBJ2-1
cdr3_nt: TGTGCCAGCAGTCCGACGTTACCCAGGGGAGGCTCCTACAATGAGCAGTTCTTC
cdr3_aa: CASSPTLPRGGSYNEQFF

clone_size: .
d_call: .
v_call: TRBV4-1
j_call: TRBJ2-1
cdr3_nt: TGCGCCAGCAGCCAATCGGCGGGTTCCCGCCCCTACAATGAGCAGTTCTTC
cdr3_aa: CASSQSAGSRPYNEQFF

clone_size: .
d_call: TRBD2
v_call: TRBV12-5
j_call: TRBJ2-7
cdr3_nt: TGTGCTAGTGCCCTGGGAGGGGAGCACGAGCAGTACTTC
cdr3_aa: CASALGGEHEQYF

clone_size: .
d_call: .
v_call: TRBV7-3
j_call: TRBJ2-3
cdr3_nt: TGTGCCAGCAGCTCCCGGGCGGGAGATACGCAGTATTTT
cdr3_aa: CASSSRAGDTQYF

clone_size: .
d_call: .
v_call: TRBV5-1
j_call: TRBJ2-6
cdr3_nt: TGCGCCAGCAGCTCCGGTAGCGGCTCTGGGGCCAACGTCCTGACTTTC
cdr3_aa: CASSSGSGSGANVLTF

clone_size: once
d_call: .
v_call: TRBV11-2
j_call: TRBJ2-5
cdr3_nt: TGTGCCAGCAGCTCCCGGGTTAACGTACTCCAAGAGACCCAGTACTTC
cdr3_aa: CASSSRVNVLQETQYF

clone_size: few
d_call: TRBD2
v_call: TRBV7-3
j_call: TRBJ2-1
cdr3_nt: TGTGCCAGCGGCGAACCGGGAGGTATCCATGAGCAGTTCTTC
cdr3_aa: CASGEPGGIHEQFF

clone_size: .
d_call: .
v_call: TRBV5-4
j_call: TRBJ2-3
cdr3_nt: TGTGCCAGCAGCTTGGGTCATACAGATACGCAGTATTTT
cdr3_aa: CASSLGHTDTQYF

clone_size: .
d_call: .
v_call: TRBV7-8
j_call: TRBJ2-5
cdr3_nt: TGTGCCAGCAGCTTAGGAAGGCTTCAAGAGACCCAGTACTTC
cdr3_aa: CASSLGRLQETQYF

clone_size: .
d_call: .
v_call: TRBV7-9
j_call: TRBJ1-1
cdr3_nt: TGTGCCAGCAGCTTAAGCGGCCGTGACACTGAAGCTTTCTTT
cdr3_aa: CASSLSGRDTEAFF

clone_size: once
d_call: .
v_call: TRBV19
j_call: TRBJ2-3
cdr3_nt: TGTGCCAGTAGAAGCACAGATACGCAGTATTTT
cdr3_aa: CASRSTDTQYF

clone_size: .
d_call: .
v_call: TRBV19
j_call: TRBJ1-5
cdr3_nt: TGTGCCAGTAGTGACCCAACGAGTAGCAATCAGCCCCAGCATTTT
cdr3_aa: CASSDPTSSNQPQHF

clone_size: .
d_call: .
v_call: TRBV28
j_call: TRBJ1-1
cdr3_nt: TGTGCCAGCAGTTTATTAAGGGAGATAAACACTGAAGCTTTCTTT
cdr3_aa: CASSLLREINTEAFF

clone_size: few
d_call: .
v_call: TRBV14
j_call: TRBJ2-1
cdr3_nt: TGTGCCAGCAGCCAAGATTTGTCCGTCAATGAGCAGTTCTTC
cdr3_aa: CASSQDLSVNEQFF

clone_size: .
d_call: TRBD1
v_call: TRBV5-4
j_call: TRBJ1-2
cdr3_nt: TGTGCCAGCAGCTCTGACCCGACAGGGAACTATGGCTACACCTTC
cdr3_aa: CASSSDPTGNYGYTF

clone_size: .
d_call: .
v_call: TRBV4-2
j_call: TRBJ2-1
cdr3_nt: TGTGCCAGCAGCCACGGACAAATGGGGAGAGGCAATGAGCAGTTCTTC
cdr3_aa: CASSHGQMGRGNEQFF

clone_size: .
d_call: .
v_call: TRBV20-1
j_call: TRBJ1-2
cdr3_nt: TGCAGTGCGAAGGACGGACATGGCTACACCTTC
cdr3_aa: CSAKDGHGYTF

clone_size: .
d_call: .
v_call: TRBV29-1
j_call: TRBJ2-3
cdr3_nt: TGCAGCGTTGATTGGGACTTCGGCACAGATACGCAGTATTTT
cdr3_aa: CSVDWDFGTDTQYF

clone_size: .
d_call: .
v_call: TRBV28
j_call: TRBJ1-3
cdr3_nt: TGTGCCAGCAGCCCAGCCCTAATGGGCGGAAACACCATATATTTT
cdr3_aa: CASSPALMGGNTIYF

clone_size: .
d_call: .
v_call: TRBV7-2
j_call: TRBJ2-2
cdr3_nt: TGTGCCAGCAGCCCCCGTGTGGGCCCTCCCGGGGAGCTGTTTTTT
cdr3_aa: CASSPRVGPPGELFF

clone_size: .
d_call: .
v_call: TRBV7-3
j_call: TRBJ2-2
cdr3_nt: TGTGCCAGCAGCTTAAATAGAGTAAACACCGGGGAGCTGTTTTTT
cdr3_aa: CASSLNRVNTGELFF

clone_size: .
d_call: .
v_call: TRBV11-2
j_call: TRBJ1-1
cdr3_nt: TGTGCCAGCAGCTTAGGAGGCGTGCCTGAAGCTTTCTTT
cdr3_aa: CASSLGGVPEAFF

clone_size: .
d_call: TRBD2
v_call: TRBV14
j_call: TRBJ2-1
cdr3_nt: TGTGCCAGCAGCCAAGGAATCGCGGGAGGGCCTATCAATGAGCAGTTCTTC
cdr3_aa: CASSQGIAGGPINEQFF

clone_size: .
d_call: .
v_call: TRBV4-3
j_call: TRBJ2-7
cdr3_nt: TGCCTACTATCGGACGAGCAGTACTTC
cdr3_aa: CLLSDEQYF